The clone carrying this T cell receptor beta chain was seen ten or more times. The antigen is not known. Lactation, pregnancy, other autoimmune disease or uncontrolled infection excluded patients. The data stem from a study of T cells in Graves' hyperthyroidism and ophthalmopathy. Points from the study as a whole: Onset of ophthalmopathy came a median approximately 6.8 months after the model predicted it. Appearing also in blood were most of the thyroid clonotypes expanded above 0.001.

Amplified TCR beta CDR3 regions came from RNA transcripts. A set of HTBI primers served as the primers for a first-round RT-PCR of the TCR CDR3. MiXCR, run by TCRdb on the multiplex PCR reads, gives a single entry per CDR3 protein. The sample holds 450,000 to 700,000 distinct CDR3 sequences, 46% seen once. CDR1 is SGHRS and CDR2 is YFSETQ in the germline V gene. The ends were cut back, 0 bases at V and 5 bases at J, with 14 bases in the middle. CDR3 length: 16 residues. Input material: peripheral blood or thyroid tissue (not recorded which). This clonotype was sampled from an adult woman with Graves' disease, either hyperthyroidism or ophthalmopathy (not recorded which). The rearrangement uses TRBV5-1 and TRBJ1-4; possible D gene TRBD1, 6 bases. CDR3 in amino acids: CASSLEGGAWNEKLFF. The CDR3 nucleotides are TGCGCCAGCAGCTTGGAGGGGGGGGCATGGAATGAAAAACTGTTTTTT. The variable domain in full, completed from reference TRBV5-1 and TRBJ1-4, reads KAGVTQTPRYLIKTRGQQVTLSCSPISGHRSVSWYQQTPGQGLQFLFEYFSETQRNKGNFPGRFSGRQFSNSRSEMNVSTLELGDSALYLCASSLEGGAWNEKLFFGSGTQLSVL.